This TCR beta chain was identified in a study of blood T cell repertoires in COVID-19. Source study methods: Researchers report that nucleated cell counts were estimated from reference gene primer amplification. Only in-frame clones appear in the TCRdb table, and some are missing; sequencing was by immunoSEQ multiplex PCR. The V and J calls and clone size were taken over from that table, and D and trimming were inferred from the DNA. The table lists roughly 89,000 clones, roughly 80% of them singletons. CDR3 length equals 19 residues. Trimming cost V 4 bases and J 5 bases; bases outside gene matches: 20.

V gene TRBV5-3 combines with J gene TRBJ1-5; TRBD1 matches at 8 bases. Being an ORF, TRBV5-3 has a function that is uncertain. The clonotype originates from a woman between 70 and 85 years old with acute or convalescent COVID-19. Material for sequencing was peripheral blood. The CDR3 sequence is CARSRLRGQGVLRHQPQHF. The DNA of the CDR3 is TGTGCCAGAAGCCGTCTGCGAGGACAGGGAGTATTAAGGCATCAGCCCCAGCATTTT.